The 2 T cell receptor beta chains below were found in one sample sequenced in a study of blood T cells in healthy people across ages. It was with a sample-barcoded 5' primer and a J-beta primer mix that a second PCR of roughly 7 to 11 cycles was run. MiXCR, run by TCRdb on the 5' RACE reads, gives a single entry per CDR3 protein. The sample records around 1,000,000 distinct CDR3 sequences, under 30% being singletons. These data were likewise used in another study, on T cells of mothers and their children.

The sample consisted of blood. These receptors all come from a girl aged 2 to 10 in good health.

This clonotype occurred once. The rearrangement links TRBV7-2 to TRBJ2-1; 13 nucleotides agree with TRBD2. The CDR3 consists of 15 residues. V dropped 6 bases and J dropped 5; count of bases not matched to a gene: 4. Germline V CDR1 and CDR2: SGHTA, FQGNSA. CDR3 nucleotide sequence: TGTGCCAGCAGGCCTGGACTAGCGGGGGACAATGAGCAGTTCTTC. Protein: CASRPGLAGDNEQFF. Complete variable domain (other parts from reference TRBV7-2 and TRBJ2-1): GAGVSQSPSNKVTEKGKDVELRCDPISGHTALYWYRQSLGQGLEFLIYFQGNSAPDKSGLPSDRFSAERTGGSVSTLTIQRTQQEDSAVYLCASRPGLAGDNEQFFGPGTRLTVL.

This chain links TRBV28 with TRBJ2-6, with TRBD1 matching 12 bases. Trimming at V came to 3 bases and at J to 1 base, leaving 10 bases not matched to a gene. This CDR3 region has 20 residues. Germline values: CDR1 MDHEN, CDR2 SYDVKM. CDR3 loop: CASSFHTGTGGLSGANVLTF. In DNA, the CDR3 is TGTGCCAGCAGTTTTCACACCGGGACAGGGGGCTTGTCTGGGGCCAACGTCCTGACTTTC.